The sequence of this T cell receptor beta chain was determined in a study of shared clonotypes between healthy human individuals. Germline assignment: CDR1 SGHTA and CDR2 FQGNSA. The CDR3 is 13 amino acids. Trimming cost V 1 base and J 9 bases; bases outside gene matches: 3. TCRdb's copy holds only in-frame clones and misses some; the assay was immunoSEQ multiplex PCR. The table records over a million clones, 95% to 99% of them present only once. CD4+ cells yielded CD45RA+ naive and CD45RA-negative memory subsets. The source is a man in his thirties or forties in good health. The rearrangement links TRBV7-2 to TRBJ2-1; 7 nucleotides match TRBD2. The sample taken for sequencing was naive CD4+ T cells sorted from blood. Described subset: CD45RA+ positively selected. The CDR3 here is CASSLGSGGEQFF. CDR3 DNA sequence: TGTGCCAGCAGCTTAGGGTCGGGGGGTGAGCAGTTCTTC. The variable domain in full, with the rest retrieved from reference TRBV7-2 and TRBJ2-1, is GAGVSQSPSNKVTEKGKDVELRCDPISGHTALYWYRQSLGQGLEFLIYFQGNSAPDKSGLPSDRFSAERTGGSVSTLTIQRTQQEDSAVYLCASSLGSGGEQFFGPGTRLTVL.